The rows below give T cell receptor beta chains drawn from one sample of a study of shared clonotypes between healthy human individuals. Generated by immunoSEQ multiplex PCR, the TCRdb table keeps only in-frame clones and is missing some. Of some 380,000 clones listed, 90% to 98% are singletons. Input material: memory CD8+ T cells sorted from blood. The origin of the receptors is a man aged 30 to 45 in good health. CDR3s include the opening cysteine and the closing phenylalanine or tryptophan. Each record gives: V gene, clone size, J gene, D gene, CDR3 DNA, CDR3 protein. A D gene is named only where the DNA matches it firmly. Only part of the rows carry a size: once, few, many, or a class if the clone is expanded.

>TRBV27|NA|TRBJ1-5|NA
TGTGCCAGCAGTTGGGGACCTTATGGGCCCCAGCATTTT
CASSWGPYGPQHF
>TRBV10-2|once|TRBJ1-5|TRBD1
TGCGCCAGCAGCCCTGGACAGGGAGGCAATCAGCCCCAGCATTTT
CASSPGQGGNQPQHF
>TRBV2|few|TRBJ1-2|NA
TGTGCCAGCAGTGAAATGGTGTCGACAGCTGGCTACACCTTC
CASSEMVSTAGYTF
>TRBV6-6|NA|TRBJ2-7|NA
TGTGCCAGCAGTTACTCACCACACGGACCCTCCTACGAGCAGTACTTC
CASSYSPHGPSYEQYF
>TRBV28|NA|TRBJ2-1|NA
TGTGCCAGCAGGATTGGAGGACTACGCTCCTACAATGAGCAGTTCTTC
CASRIGGLRSYNEQFF
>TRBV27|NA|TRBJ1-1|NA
TGTGCCAGCGGACCGCGGGGGGTGGTTTACACTGAAGCTTTCTTT
CASGPRGVVYTEAFF
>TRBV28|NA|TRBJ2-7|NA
TGTGCCAGCAGTTCTACGGGACAAACCTACGAGCAGTACTTC
CASSSTGQTYEQYF
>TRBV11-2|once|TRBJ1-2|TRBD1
TGTGCCAGCAGCGGCGGGACAGTTTACTATGGCTACACCTTC
CASSGGTVYYGYTF
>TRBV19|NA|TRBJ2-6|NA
TGTGCCAGTAGTATAAGAGGGTCTGGGGCCAACGTCCTGACTTTC
CASSIRGSGANVLTF
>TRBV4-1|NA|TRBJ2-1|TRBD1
TGCGCCAGCAGCCAAGAGAACAGGGGGCCGATACCGAAGCAGTTCTTC
CASSQENRGPIPKQFF
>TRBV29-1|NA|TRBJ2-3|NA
TGCAGCGTTGAAGATCCGAGTCGATCACTAACAGATACGCAGTATTTT
CSVEDPSRSLTDTQYF
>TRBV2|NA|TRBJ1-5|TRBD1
TGTGCCAGCAGTGAAGGACAGGGGAATCAGCCCCAGCATTTT
CASSEGQGNQPQHF
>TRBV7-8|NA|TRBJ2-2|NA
TGTGCCAGCAGCCTGACAAACACCGGGGAGCTGTTTTTT
CASSLTNTGELFF
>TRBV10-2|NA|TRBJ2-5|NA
TGCGCCAGCAGCGATGGGGATCGGGTAGCTGGGGAGACCCAGTACTTC
CASSDGDRVAGETQYF
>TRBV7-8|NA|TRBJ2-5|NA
TGTGCCAGCAGCTTAGTTAAGTACCAAGAGACCCAGTACTTC
CASSLVKYQETQYF
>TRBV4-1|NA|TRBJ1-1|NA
TGCGCCAGCAGCCAAAGACAGAACACTGAAGCTTTCTTT
CASSQRQNTEAFF
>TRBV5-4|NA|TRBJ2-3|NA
TGTGCCAGCAGCCGCCAAGGCTATAGCACAGATACGCAGTATTTT
CASSRQGYSTDTQYF
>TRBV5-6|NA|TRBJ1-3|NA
TGTGCCAGCAGCCCGCTAGGTGGGTTCTCTGGAAACACCATATATTTT
CASSPLGGFSGNTIYF
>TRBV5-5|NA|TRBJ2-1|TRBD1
TGTGCCAGCAGCCCTGGACAGGGGCTGAACAATGAGCAGTTCTTC
CASSPGQGLNNEQFF
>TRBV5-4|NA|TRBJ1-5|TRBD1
TGTGCCAGCAGCTTGGCCCCGGGACAGGATCAGCCCCAGCATTTT
CASSLAPGQDQPQHF
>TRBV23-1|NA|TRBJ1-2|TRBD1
TGCGCCAGCAGTCAATCGCAGGGGGTTGGCTATGGCTACACCTTC
CASSQSQGVGYGYTF
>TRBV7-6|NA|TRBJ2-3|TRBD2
TGTGCCAGCAGCTCCCTCAGCGGGAGTGTCACAGATACGCAGTATTTT
CASSSLSGSVTDTQYF
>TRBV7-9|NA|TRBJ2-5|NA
TGTGCCAGCAGCTTAAGTCTGAGGGGAGCAGAGACCCAGTACTTC
CASSLSLRGAETQYF
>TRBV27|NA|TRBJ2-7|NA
TGTGCCAGCAGTTTCAGGGGCTACGAGCAGTACTTC
CASSFRGYEQYF
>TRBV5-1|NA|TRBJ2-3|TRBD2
TGCGCCAGCAGCTTGGTTGCGGGAGGAGATACGCAGTATTTT
CASSLVAGGDTQYF
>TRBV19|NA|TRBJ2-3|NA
TGTGCCAGTAGTATTATCCAGGGCACAGATACGCAGTATTTT
CASSIIQGTDTQYF
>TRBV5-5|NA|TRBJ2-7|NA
TGTGCCAGCAGCTTGGATGAGGGGAGTGGCTACGAGCAGTACTTC
CASSLDEGSGYEQYF
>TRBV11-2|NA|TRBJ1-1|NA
TGTGCCAGCAGCTTAGGGGGGGTACCTTTCTTT
CASSLGGVPFF
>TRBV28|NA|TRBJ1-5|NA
TGTGCCAGCAGTTTCAATCAGCCCCAGCATTTT
CASSFNQPQHF
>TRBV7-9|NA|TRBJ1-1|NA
TGTGCCAGCAGCTTGGTACGATACACTGAAGCTTTCTTT
CASSLVRYTEAFF
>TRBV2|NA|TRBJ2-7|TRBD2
TGTGCCAGCCTGGCCCGGGACTACCCCTACGAGCAGTACTTC
CASLARDYPYEQYF
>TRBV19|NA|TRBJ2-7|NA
TGTGCCAGTAGATACACCGACTCCTACGAGCAGTACTTC
CASRYTDSYEQYF
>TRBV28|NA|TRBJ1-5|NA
TGTGCCAGCAGCCAATCCACAGGGTATCAGCCCCAGCATTTT
CASSQSTGYQPQHF
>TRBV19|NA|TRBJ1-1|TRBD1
TGTGCCAGTAGGACAGGGGATCTATGGAACACTGAAGCTTTCTTT
CASRTGDLWNTEAFF
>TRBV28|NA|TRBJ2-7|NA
TGTGCCAGCATCGAGGACCCGGGAACGTCATACGAGCAGTACTTC
CASIEDPGTSYEQYF
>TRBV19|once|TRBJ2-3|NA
TGTGCCAGTAGTAGCGGTAGCACAGATACGCAGTATTTT
CASSSGSTDTQYF
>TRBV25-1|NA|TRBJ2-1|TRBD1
TGTGCCAGCAGTCGGGACAGCTCCTACAATGAGCAGTTCTTC
CASSRDSSYNEQFF
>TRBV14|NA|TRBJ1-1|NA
TGTGCCAGCAGTCCAGGGGAGATTGAAGCTTTCTTT
CASSPGEIEAFF
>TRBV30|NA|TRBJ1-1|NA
TGTGCCTGGAGTTCAGGTCCGGCCGATGAAGCTTTCTTT
CAWSSGPADEAFF
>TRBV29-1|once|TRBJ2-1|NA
TGCAGCGTTGAGGGGTTGGGTAGCTCCTCCTACAATGAGCAGTTCTTC
CSVEGLGSSSYNEQFF
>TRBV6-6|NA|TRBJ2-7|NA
TGTGCCAGCAGTAGACTCGTTGCCTACGAGCAGTACTTC
CASSRLVAYEQYF
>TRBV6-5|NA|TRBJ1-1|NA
TGTGCCAGCAGTTACTCCCCGGGGGTGACTGAAGCTTTCTTT
CASSYSPGVTEAFF
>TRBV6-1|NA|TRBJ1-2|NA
TGTGCCAGCAGTGAAACTCGATATGGCTACACCTTC
CASSETRYGYTF
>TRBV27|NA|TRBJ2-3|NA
TGTGCCAGCAGTTGGGGACGGGTCGGTACGCAGTATTTT
CASSWGRVGTQYF
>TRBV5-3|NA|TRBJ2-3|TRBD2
TGTGCCAGAAGCACACTGACTAGCGGGAGCACAGATACGCAGTATTTT
CARSTLTSGSTDTQYF
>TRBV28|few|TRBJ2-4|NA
TGTGCCAGCAGGGAACAGCACATTCAGTACTTC
CASREQHIQYF
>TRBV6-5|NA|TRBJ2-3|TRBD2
TGTGCCAGCAGTTACAGGGGACTAGCGGGAGCAGATACGCAGTATTTT
CASSYRGLAGADTQYF
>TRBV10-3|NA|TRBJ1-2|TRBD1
TGTGCCATCAGTGAGTCGGCCAGGGGGCAAGGCTACACCTTC
CAISESARGQGYTF
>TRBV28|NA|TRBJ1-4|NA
TGTGCCAGCAGTTTAGACCATGAAAAACTGTTTTTT
CASSLDHEKLFF
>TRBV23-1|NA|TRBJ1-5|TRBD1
TGCGCCAGAGGGACAGGGGGCCAGCCCCAGCATTTT
CARGTGGQPQHF
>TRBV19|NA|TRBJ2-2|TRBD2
TGTGCCAACCCTGGACTAGCGGGAGACACCGGGGAGCTGTTTTTT
CANPGLAGDTGELFF
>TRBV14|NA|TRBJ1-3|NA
TGTGCCAGCAGCCAAGACATGGGAGGGGCGGGTGGAAACACCATATATTTT
CASSQDMGGAGGNTIYF
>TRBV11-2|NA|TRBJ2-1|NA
TGTGCCAGCAGCTTAGATCACCGAGCTGAGCAGTTCTTC
CASSLDHRAEQFF
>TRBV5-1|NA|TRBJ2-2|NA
TGCGCCAGCAGCTTGGTAGAGGAGAACACCGGGGAGCTGTTTTTT
CASSLVEENTGELFF
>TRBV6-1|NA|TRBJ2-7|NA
TGTGCCAGCAGTGTCCGGGACCCCCCCTATGAGCAGTACTTC
CASSVRDPPYEQYF
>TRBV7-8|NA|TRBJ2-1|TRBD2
TGTGCCAGCAGCTTACTTCGCGGGAGATCCTCCTACAATGAGCAGTTCTTC
CASSLLRGRSSYNEQFF
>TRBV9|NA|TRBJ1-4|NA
TGTGCCAGCAGCGTACTGGCAGAAGCAACTAATGAAAAACTGTTTTTT
CASSVLAEATNEKLFF
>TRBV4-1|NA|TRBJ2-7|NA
TGCGCCAGCAGCCAAGATACGGGGCTTGGGTACGAGCAGTACTTC
CASSQDTGLGYEQYF
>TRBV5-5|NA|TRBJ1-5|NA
TGTGCCAGCAGCTTGCGGCTGTGGGGTCAGCCCCAGCATTTT
CASSLRLWGQPQHF
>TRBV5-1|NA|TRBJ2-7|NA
TGCGCCAGCAGGGACACGGACAACCCCTACGAGCAGTACTTC
CASRDTDNPYEQYF